Listed here are 21 T cell receptor beta chains from one sample, sequenced in a study of human T cells and chemical hapten exposure. TCRdb used MiXCR to reprocess the RACE reads, holding one entry per CDR3 protein. The data show more than 70,000 distinct CDR3 sequences, with roughly 12% seen just once and 1.5% to 2% held by the top ten. The time point: patch test 2, 6 weeks after DPC sensitization. Noted treatment: therapeutic diphenylcyclopropenone sensitization with weekly scalp DPC. The source material was whole blood, sampled in connection with sensitization to the hapten diphenylcyclopropenone (DPC). These receptors were obtained from a man aged 18 to 35 with alopecia areata. Some clones in this sample may be carry-over from other donors' samples.

This clonotype was seen at least ten times. V gene TRBV4-2 combines with J gene TRBJ1-2; D perhaps matches TRBD1 (5 bases). The CDR3 has 15 residues. The germline gives CDR1 LGHNA, CDR2 YNFKEQ. Trimming pared 0 bases from V and 2 bases from J, leaving 10 bases between. CDR3 sequence: CASSQERRQNYGYTF. The CDR3 nucleotides read TGTGCCAGCAGCCAAGAGAGGCGACAGAACTATGGCTACACCTTC.

This clonotype was seen many times. The genes are TRBV6-2 or TRBV6-3 and TRBJ2-2; D is tentatively TRBD1 or TRBD2 (5 bases each). Deletions cut 2 bases from V and 6 bases from J, with 10 bases between. The CDR3 totals 14 residues. Germline loops: CDR1 MNHEY, CDR2 SVGEGT. As DNA, the CDR3 is TGTGCCAGCAGTTACGAGGGGTCCGCCGGGGAGCTGTTTTTT. This gives the protein CASSYEGSAGELFF.

In this sample, this clonotype turned up many times. The chain employs TRBV5-4 and TRBJ2-5; 7 positions agree with TRBD2. The CDR3 runs 14 residues. Looked up from germline, CDR1 is SGHNT and CDR2 is YYREEE (reference sequence). The junction had 8 bases not matched to a gene; V was cut back by 4 bases and J by 5 bases. The CDR3 protein is CASSGRGSGETQYF. Here the CDR3 DNA reads TGTGCCAGCAGCGGGCGGGGGTCCGGGGAGACCCAGTACTTC.

This clonotype was recorded a few times. The V call is TRBV10-3, the J call TRBJ2-6; D could derive from TRBD1 or TRBD2 (5 bases each). CDR1 and CDR2 from the germline V gene are ENHRY and SYGVKD. The CDR3 totals 15 residues. V gave up 10 bases and J gave up 0 bases, with 13 bases separating them. For the CDR3, the DNA is TGTGCCACGGGGACGGGTCCCTCTGGGGCCAACGTCCTGACTTTC. This gives the protein CATGTGPSGANVLTF.

This clonotype was found many times. V and J are TRBV11-2 and TRBJ2-5; D is possibly TRBD2 (6 bases). CDR3 size: 15 residues. The V and J ends lost 5 bases and 4 bases respectively, with 17 bases between them. The germline CDR1 and CDR2 sequences are SGHAT and FQNNGV. The CDR3 loop reads CASSQGLGRSETQYF. CDR3 nucleotide sequence: TGTGCCAGCAGCCAGGGCCTAGGGAGGTCAGAGACCCAGTACTTC.

This rearrangement joins TRBV29-1 to TRBJ2-2, with D uncertain. The germline V and J ends were trimmed by 3 bases and 0 bases, with 17 bases remaining between them. The CDR3 extends over 17 amino acids. Germline loops: CDR1 SQVTM, CDR2 ANQGSEA. CDR3: CSVDAVSGLANTGELFF. As DNA, the CDR3 is TGCAGCGTTGACGCGGTCTCGGGCCTCGCGAACACCGGGGAGCTGTTTTTT.

This clonotype was seen many times. This chain uses TRBV7-3 with TRBJ2-1; D might be TRBD1 or TRBD2, each matching 5 bases. CDR3 length: 15 amino acids. Trimming took off 5 bases at V and 12 bases at J, with 23 bases between the two ends. Per germline, CDR1 SGHTA and CDR2 FQGTGA. For the CDR3, the DNA is TGTGCCAGCAGCACCTCCCGGGACCAACTGTCGGGGCAGTTCTTC. It yields the protein CASSTSRDQLSGQFF.

Many counts were recorded for this clonotype. The chain joins TRBV5-1 to TRBJ2-7; 10 bases map to TRBD2. Trimming removed 5 bases from V and 0 bases from J; junction bases left unmatched: 11. Per germline, CDR1 SGHRS and CDR2 YFSETQ. The CDR3 extends over 17 amino acids. The DNA for the CDR3 is TGCGCCAGCAGTTTTTCGGTCCAGCGGGGGGGCTCCTACGAGCAGTACTTC. Amino acids: CASSFSVQRGGSYEQYF.

There are a few counts of this clonotype. The V and J genes are TRBV29-1 and TRBJ2-7; D is uncertain. The CDR3 consists of 11 residues. The ends were cut back, 1 base at V and 4 bases at J, with 5 bases in the middle. Per the germline V gene, CDR1 is SQVTM and CDR2 is ANQGSEA. The CDR3 DNA is TGCAGCGTTGAAGGTAGATACGAGCAGTACTTC. This encodes CSVEGRYEQYF.

This clonotype has ten or more counts. The V call is TRBV20-1, the J call TRBJ2-3; D uncertain. The V end lost 3 bases, the J end lost 4 bases, and 8 bases lay between the germline ends. The CDR3 sequence is 12 residues long. CDR1 and CDR2 (germline): DFQATT, SNEGSKA (reference sequence). The DNA for the CDR3 is TGCAGTGCTAGGAAAGCACCAGATACGCAGTATTTT. It encodes CSARKAPDTQYF.

The chain joins TRBV29-1 to TRBJ2-5; D is perhaps TRBD1 (5 bases). The CDR3 totals 11 residues. From germline, CDR1 is SQVTM and CDR2 ANQGSEA. Trimming stripped 6 bases from V and 5 bases from J, with 10 bases between. The CDR3, as DNA: TGCAGCGTGGGGCCTGCGGAGACCCAGTACTTC. As protein: CSVGPAETQYF.

A few counts support this clonotype. CDR3 sequence reads: CASATSGTGDGYTF. The CDR3 region has the DNA TGTGCTAGTGCCACCTCCGGGACAGGGGACGGCTACACCTTC. J is TRBJ1-2 and V is TRBV12-5; 10 nucleotides match TRBD1. In germline, CDR1 is LGHNT, CDR2 FRNRAP. The CDR3 loop spans 14 amino acids. After removal of 7 bases from V and 8 bases from J, the junction contained 10 bases not matched to a gene.

The chain carries TRBV23-1 and TRBJ1-2; D not resolved. TRBV23-1 qualifies as an ORF whose function is uncertain. Trimming removed 9 bases at V and 0 bases at J, with 2 bases between. The length of the CDR3 is 10 residues. The CDR3 spells CASTNYGYTF. For the CDR3, the DNA is TGCGCCAGTACTAACTATGGCTACACCTTC.

The chain recombines TRBV7-2 with TRBJ2-2, with a possible D match to TRBD2 (5 bases). V was shortened by 4 bases and J by 4 bases, with 7 bases between the two germline ends. Looked up from germline, CDR1 is SGHTA and CDR2 is FQGNSA. This CDR3 is 13 amino acids long. CDR3 protein: CASSSAGTGELFF. The CDR3 DNA reads as TGTGCCAGCAGCTCGGCGGGCACCGGGGAGCTGTTTTTT.

This clonotype was counted ten times or more. The V call is TRBV19, the J call TRBJ2-7; D possibly uses TRBD1 or TRBD2 (5 bases each). V gave up 2 bases and J gave up 4 bases, with 24 bases separating them. This CDR3 comprises 18 residues. Germline V CDR1 and CDR2: LNHDA, SQIVND (reference sequence). CDR3 sequence reads: CASSISGTSWMGYYEQYF. DNA of the CDR3: TGTGCCAGTAGTATATCGGGGACGTCTTGGATGGGGTATTACGAGCAGTACTTC.

This clonotype showed up many times. The chain recombines TRBV6-2 or TRBV6-3 with TRBJ2-7; 9 bases are a match to TRBD2. V lost 0 bases to trimming and J lost 4 bases; unmatched junction nucleotides: 13. Germline CDR1 is MNHEY and CDR2 is SVGEGT. The CDR3 loop spans 18 amino acids. CDR3 coding DNA: TGTGCCAGCAGTTACTCGACGGGACTAGCCATGGGGCTATACGAGCAGTACGTC. Translated: CASSYSTGLAMGLYEQYV.

The chain combines TRBV20-1 with TRBJ2-3, with 7 nucleotides matching TRBD2. The CDR3 has 17 amino acids. The V gene's germline CDR1 is DFQATT and CDR2 SNEGSKA (reference sequence). Trimming removed 3 bases from V and 5 bases from J; junction bases left unmatched: 17. The CDR3 DNA sequence: TGCAGTGCTAGTAGGGAGGGATCTTACCTATTAGGAGATACGCAGTATTTT. This gives the protein CSASREGSYLLGDTQYF.

The chain recombines TRBV7-3 with TRBJ2-3; the match to TRBD1 covers 7 bases. The junction had 5 bases not matched to a gene; V was cut back by 5 bases and J by 0 bases. CDR1 is SGHTA and CDR2 is FQGTGA in the germline V gene. The CDR3 totals 15 residues. The CDR3 sequence is CASSRDRASTDTQYF. CDR3 DNA sequence: TGTGCCAGCAGCCGCGACAGGGCTAGCACAGATACGCAGTATTTT.

The V gene is TRBV20-1, the J gene TRBJ2-7, with no clear D. The germline V gene encodes CDR1 DFQATT and CDR2 SNEGSKA (reference sequence). The CDR3 spans 14 residues. V was shortened by 5 bases and J by 0 bases, with 14 bases between the two germline ends. The CDR3: CSASSQRSSYEQYF. The DNA of the CDR3 is TGCAGTGCTTCCAGCCAGAGGAGCTCCTACGAGCAGTACTTC.

This clonotype was counted only a few times. The rearrangement links TRBV19 to TRBJ1-5; possibly TRBD1 for D (6 bases). This CDR3 region has 16 residues. V dropped 5 bases and J dropped 3 bases, with 17 bases sitting between them. CDR1 LNHDA and CDR2 SQIVND come from the germline V gene (reference sequence). CDR3 nucleotide sequence: TGTGCCAGTAGTCTCCCGACAGGAACCCTCAATCAGCCCCAGCATTTT. Its translation is CASSLPTGTLNQPQHF.

This clonotype was seen many times. This chain joins TRBV20-1 and TRBJ2-7; D remains ambiguous. The germline gives CDR1 DFQATT, CDR2 SNEGSKA (reference sequence). The CDR3 contains 15 residues. Trimming removed 0 bases from V and 2 bases from J, with 14 bases in between. The DNA of the CDR3 is TGCAGTGCTAGAGATGTCAGCCGTCTGGCCTACGAGCAGTACTTC. Amino acid sequence: CSARDVSRLAYEQYF.